The 15 T cell receptor beta chains reported below all come from one sample, sequenced in a study of beta chain features in type 1 diabetes. The entirety of the isolated RNA underwent reverse transcription, so expressed TCRB transcripts were sequenced. The data were produced by immunoSEQ multiplex PCR, yet TCRdb's version contains in-frame clones alone and is incomplete. The sample lists a few hundred thousand clones, roughly 30% seen once, with roughly 0.06% in the top ten. The specimen was naive CD4+ T cells from blood. These receptor sequences come from a man between 18 and 29 years old in good health.

As concerns this clone: Other DNA sequences from this sample encode an identical CDR3 as well. The chain joins TRBV30 to TRBJ1-5; D ambiguous. The length of the CDR3 is 13 residues. Trimming cost V 0 bases and J 5 bases, with 8 bases left between them. Germline values: CDR1 GTSNPN, CDR2 SVGIG (reference sequence). The chain's CDR3 is CAWSVRGDQPQHF. The DNA of the CDR3 is TGTGCCTGGAGTGTACGTGGTGATCAGCCCCAGCATTTT.

This clone has just a few counts. CDR3 bases: TGTGCCAGCAGGCGGACTAGCGGAATCTACGAGCAGTACTTC. This gives the protein CASRRTSGIYEQYF. The chain recombines TRBV11-2 with TRBJ2-7; TRBD2 matches 10 bases. The CDR3 loop spans 14 amino acids. CDR1 SGHAT and CDR2 FQNNGV come from the germline V gene. The V gene end was trimmed by 6 bases and the J gene end by 3 bases; junction bases not matched to a gene: 5.

This clone has more than one count but fewer than ten. This chain joins TRBV25-1 and TRBJ1-1, with D uncertain. Germline V CDR1 and CDR2: MGHDK, SYGVNS. The CDR3 extends over 13 amino acids. Between the trimmed V and J ends, which lost 6 bases and 2 bases, there was a span of 10 bases. CDR3 sequence: CASSGVLNTEAFF. As DNA, the CDR3 is TGTGCCAGCAGCGGAGTGTTAAACACTGAAGCTTTCTTT. The full variable domain, its missing parts supplied by reference TRBV25-1 and TRBJ1-1, is EADIYQTPRYLVIGTGKKITLECSQTMGHDKMYWYQQDPGMELHLIHYSYGVNSTEKGDLSSESTVSRIRTEHFPLTLESARPSHTSQYLCASSGVLNTEAFFGQGTRLTVV.

This clone occurred a few times. The CDR3 loop reads CSATVAYGDGGLGNEQYF. CDR3 sequence (DNA): TGCAGCGCCACCGTGGCCTACGGGGACGGAGGGCTCGGAAACGAGCAGTACTTC. This chain joins TRBV29-1 and TRBJ2-7, with D tentatively TRBD2 (6 bases). The CDR3 runs to 18 residues. From germline, CDR1 is SQVTM and CDR2 ANQGSEA. V lost 7 bases to trimming and J lost 5 bases, with 33 bases between them.

This clone was observed a handful of times. This chain joins TRBV28 and TRBJ2-5, with 10 bases matching TRBD2. Per the germline V gene, CDR1 is MDHEN and CDR2 is SYDVKM. V shed 4 bases and J 13 bases; nucleotides not matched to a gene: 9. This CDR3 region has 13 residues. This CDR3 is CASSSAGGGIVYF. In DNA, the CDR3 is TGTGCCAGCAGTTCAGCGGGAGGGGGAATTGTGTACTTC.

This sequence joins TRBV5-1 and TRBJ2-7, with D perhaps TRBD2 (5 bases). The CDR3 loop spans 15 amino acids. Trimming stripped 4 bases from V and 5 bases from J, with 19 bases between. Germline V gene sequence: CDR1 SGHRS, CDR2 YFSETQ. DNA of the CDR3: TGCGCCAGCAGCCGAGGGATAAGTCCGGAAGACGAGCAGTACTTC. Amino acid sequence: CASSRGISPEDEQYF.

The chain employs TRBV6-5 and TRBJ1-2, with a possible D match to TRBD1 (6 bases). The V end lost 5 bases, the J end lost 1 base, and 8 bases lay between the germline ends. The CDR3 covers 13 residues. Germline V CDR1 and CDR2: MNHEY, SVGAGI. The CDR3 DNA is TGTGCCAGCAGTATGGACAGTAACTATGGCTACACCTTC. Protein sequence: CASSMDSNYGYTF.

V is TRBV7-8 and J is TRBJ2-7; 9 bases align to TRBD2. Germline V gene sequence: CDR1 SGHVS, CDR2 FQNEAQ. V was pared by 5 bases and J by 0 bases, with 5 bases of the junction left unmatched. CDR3 length equals 15 residues. CDR3 loop: CASSPLREGSYEQYF. The CDR3 DNA sequence: TGTGCCAGCAGCCCTTTGCGGGAGGGCTCCTACGAGCAGTACTTC.

V and J are TRBV4-3 and TRBJ2-1; D possibly corresponds to TRBD1 (6 bases). CDR3 length: 17 residues. V shed 3 bases and J shed 9 bases, with 24 bases lying between them. CDR1 and CDR2 (germline): LGHNA, YSLEER. In DNA form, the CDR3 reads TGCGCCAGCAGCCAGTTTTTACAGGGACCGGGGATTGGTGAGCAGTTCTTC. The encoded protein is CASSQFLQGPGIGEQFF.

The chain employs TRBV30 and TRBJ1-5; D may be TRBD1 (6 bases). The germline gives CDR1 GTSNPN, CDR2 SVGIG (reference sequence). The CDR3 is made up of 13 amino acids. V lost 0 bases and J 5 bases, leaving 8 bases between the germline ends. DNA of the CDR3: TGTGCCTGGAGTGTAAACAGGGATCAGCCCCAGCATTTT. Translation gives CAWSVNRDQPQHF.

This clone has just a few counts. V and J are TRBV10-3 and TRBJ1-2; a weak D match, TRBD1 (5 bases). The CDR3 contains 12 residues. In germline, CDR1 is ENHRY, CDR2 SYGVKD. V was pared by 6 bases and J by 8 bases, with 13 bases between. In DNA form, the CDR3 reads TGTGCCATCAGCTGGAGGGGCGACGGCTACACCTTC. Its translation is CAISWRGDGYTF.

A few counts support this clone. The rearrangement links TRBV6-5 to TRBJ2-1; no clear D. The CDR3 sequence is 16 residues long. V shed 0 bases and J shed 5 bases, with 14 bases lying between them. Germline V lookup: CDR1 MNHEY, CDR2 SVGAGI. CDR3 amino acids: CASSYSIQRANNEQFF. CDR3 nucleotide sequence: TGTGCCAGCAGTTACTCGATCCAACGGGCGAACAATGAGCAGTTCTTC.

This sequence joins TRBV6-1 and TRBJ2-2; either TRBD1 or TRBD2 may supply D (5 bases each). CDR1 MNHNS and CDR2 SASEGT come from the germline V gene. The V end was cut by 8 bases, the J end by 3 bases, with 10 bases between. The CDR3 loop spans 13 amino acids. In DNA, the CDR3 is TGTGCCAGCGGGGGTTGGGACACCGGGGAGCTGTTTTTT. This codes for CASGGWDTGELFF.

The chain joins TRBV29-1 to TRBJ2-3; 9 nucleotides match TRBD2. With V trimmed by 4 bases and J by 2 bases, 13 bases remained unmatched. Germline lookup yields CDR1 SQVTM and CDR2 ANQGSEA. The CDR3 is 17 residues long. The CDR3 protein is CSVAKGGRLAATDTQYF. The DNA of the CDR3 is TGCAGCGTTGCTAAAGGTGGACGACTAGCGGCCACAGATACGCAGTATTTT.

This clone was recorded a few times. The rearrangement joins TRBV7-9 to TRBJ1-5; 7 bases fit TRBD1. Germline V gives CDR1 SEHNR, CDR2 FQNEAQ (reference sequence). The CDR3 contains 16 residues. With V trimmed by 5 bases and J by 2 bases, 9 bases remained unmatched. DNA of the CDR3: TGTGCCAGCAGCCCGACAGGGTACAGGGGCAATCAGCCCCAGCATTTT. It yields the protein CASSPTGYRGNQPQHF.